Listed below are T cell receptor beta chains from one sample, sequenced in a study of T-cell memory formation after mild COVID-19. TCRdb re-derived calls from the 5' RACE reads in MiXCR, one entry per CDR3 protein. This table holds 350,000 to 450,000 distinct CDR3 sequences, 24% found once. Source material: PBMCs or a T cell subset sorted from them (not recorded which). These TCRs come from an adult woman who had mild COVID-19 (a few samples of this study predate the infection). Cell type and time point are not known. CDR3s include the opening cysteine and the closing phenylalanine or tryptophan. D genes are given only for firm matches. Size is omitted from some rows. Given values are once, few, many or a class for expanded clones.

abundance	v_gene	d_gene	j_gene	CDR3aa	CDR3nt
once	TRBV19	.	TRBJ2-1	CASRDNRPEQFF	TGTGCCAGCCGGGACAACAGGCCAGAGCAGTTCTTC
.	TRBV5-5	.	TRBJ2-5	CASSLGNLEETQYF	TGTGCCAGCAGCTTAGGTAACCTCGAAGAGACCCAGTACTTC
once	TRBV11-2	.	TRBJ2-7	CASSLDLRAGSYEQYF	TGTGCCAGCAGCTTAGATTTGCGGGCCGGCTCCTACGAGCAGTACTTC
.	TRBV12-3/TRBV12-4	.	TRBJ1-5	CASSPRTALEPQHF	TGTGCCAGCAGTCCTCGGACAGCCTTGGAGCCCCAGCATTTT
.	TRBV9	TRBD2	TRBJ2-3	CASSRTRTLAAIEGDTQYF	TGTGCCAGCAGCCGTACGCGCACTCTAGCGGCCATCGAGGGGGATACGCAGTATTTT
once	TRBV4-1	.	TRBJ2-5	CASSHVPTGPQETQYF	TGCGCCAGCAGCCACGTCCCAACGGGACCCCAAGAGACCCAGTACTTC
few	TRBV9	TRBD2	TRBJ2-7	CASSAGTSVYEQYF	TGTGCCAGCAGCGCCGGGACTAGCGTCTACGAGCAGTACTTC
.	TRBV27	TRBD1	TRBJ2-7	CASSLIRGRGEQYF	TGTGCCAGCAGTTTAATCAGGGGGCGTGGAGAGCAGTACTTC
.	TRBV4-1	.	TRBJ1-1	CASNDPARVYTEAFF	TGCGCCAGCAACGACCCGGCGAGGGTTTATACTGAAGCTTTCTTT
.	TRBV3-1	TRBD1	TRBJ1-6	CASSQETGGFSPLHF	TGTGCCAGCAGCCAAGAGACAGGGGGCTTCTCACCCCTCCACTTT
few	TRBV7-8	.	TRBJ2-5	CASRFLGFQETQYF	TGTGCCAGCAGGTTCTTGGGTTTCCAAGAGACCCAGTACTTC
.	TRBV21-1	.	TRBJ1-1	CASSKGHHGTTEAFF	TGTGCCAGCAGCAAAGGTCACCACGGGACCACTGAAGCTTTCTTT
.	TRBV5-1	.	TRBJ2-5	CASSLVSQSQETQYF	TGCGCCAGCAGCTTGGTATCCCAGAGCCAAGAGACCCAGTACTTC
.	TRBV2	.	TRBJ1-2	CASRLSSYGYTF	TGTGCCAGCAGGTTATCCAGCTATGGCTACACCTTC
.	TRBV5-1	.	TRBJ1-4	CASSYSRAGEKLFF	TGCGCCAGCAGCTACTCAAGGGCGGGGGAAAAACTGTTTTTT
.	TRBV4-1	TRBD2	TRBJ2-7	CASSQGGWGGGAYEQYF	TGCGCCAGCAGCCAAGGCGGTTGGGGCGGGGGGGCATACGAGCAGTACTTC
.	TRBV12-3/TRBV12-4	.	TRBJ1-5	CASSLVGRNQPQHF	TGTGCCAGCAGTTTAGTGGGACGCAATCAGCCCCAGCATTTT
.	TRBV27	.	TRBJ2-2	CASTTGSPNTGELFF	TGTGCCAGCACTACAGGGTCCCCGAACACCGGGGAGCTGTTTTTT
.	TRBV5-1	TRBD2	TRBJ2-5	CASSRTSGSPGTETQYF	TGCGCCAGCAGCCGTACTAGCGGGAGTCCGGGTACCGAGACCCAGTACTTC
.	TRBV6-6	.	TRBJ2-7	CASTPRSGHSYEQYF	TGTGCCAGCACCCCCCGAAGCGGACACTCCTACGAGCAGTACTTC
.	TRBV15	.	TRBJ2-1	CATSRDRQGRGEQFF	TGTGCCACCAGCAGAGATAGGCAGGGAAGGGGTGAGCAGTTCTTC
few	TRBV2	.	TRBJ2-2	CASSEYGRGLAGELFF	TGTGCCAGCAGTGAATATGGCAGGGGCTTGGCCGGGGAGCTGTTTTTT
few	TRBV6-6	.	TRBJ2-1	CASRLTGGNEQFF	TGTGCCAGCAGGCTGACCGGAGGGAATGAGCAGTTCTTC
once	TRBV7-2	.	TRBJ1-5	CASSLAQRTGGNQPQHF	TGTGCCAGCAGCTTAGCACAAAGGACTGGAGGCAATCAGCCCCAGCATTTT
few	TRBV7-9	.	TRBJ1-2	CASSFPGGDYGYTF	TGTGCCAGCAGCTTTCCCGGGGGAGACTATGGCTACACCTTC
.	TRBV9	.	TRBJ1-3	CASSVEATGLGNTIYF	TGTGCCAGCAGCGTAGAGGCAACAGGGTTGGGAAACACCATATATTTT
few	TRBV4-1	TRBD2	TRBJ2-5	CASSQVHRGYGRAQYF	TGCGCCAGCAGCCAAGTCCACCGGGGGTACGGGAGGGCCCAGTACTTC
few	TRBV6-5	TRBD2	TRBJ2-1	CASSYSRLAGAYEQFF	TGTGCCAGCAGTTACTCGAGGCTAGCGGGAGCGTATGAGCAGTTCTTC
.	TRBV7-9	TRBD1	TRBJ1-1	CASSSRPDRATEAFF	TGTGCCAGCAGCTCCCGCCCAGACAGGGCAACTGAAGCTTTCTTT
.	TRBV20-1	.	TRBJ1-2	CSSRQANYGYTF	TGCAGTTCCAGACAAGCTAACTATGGCTACACCTTC
few	TRBV3-1	TRBD2	TRBJ2-1	CASSQGKTSGGGYDEQFF	TGTGCCAGCAGCCAAGGGAAGACTAGCGGGGGAGGATACGATGAGCAGTTCTTC
.	TRBV29-1	TRBD1	TRBJ1-2	CSVDSGTGIYGYTF	TGCAGCGTTGATTCCGGGACAGGTATCTATGGCTACACCTTC
many	TRBV5-5	.	TRBJ1-1	CASSRTVGTEAFF	TGTGCCAGCAGCCGGACCGTGGGCACTGAAGCTTTCTTT
.	TRBV19	TRBD1	TRBJ2-2	CASTQTGETGELFF	TGTGCCAGTACCCAGACAGGGGAGACCGGGGAGCTGTTTTTT
.	TRBV3-1	TRBD1	TRBJ2-2	CASSHRDSHTGELFF	TGTGCCAGCAGCCACCGGGACAGCCACACCGGGGAGCTGTTTTTT
few	TRBV6-5	.	TRBJ2-7	CASSPSTGHYEQYF	TGTGCCAGCAGTCCCTCAACAGGGCACTACGAGCAGTACTTC
many	TRBV7-2	.	TRBJ2-5	CASTRPAGNQETQYF	TGTGCCAGCACCCGGCCGGCCGGCAACCAAGAGACCCAGTACTTC
few	TRBV5-1	.	TRBJ1-2	CASSPDRQNYGYTF	TGCGCCAGCAGCCCGGACAGACAGAACTATGGCTACACCTTC
few	TRBV7-2	.	TRBJ1-2	CASSLIGEDYGYTF	TGTGCCAGCAGCTTAATAGGGGAGGACTATGGCTACACCTTC
.	TRBV6-5	TRBD2	TRBJ2-1	CASSYSSSGKHNEQFF	TGTGCCAGCAGTTACTCCTCTAGCGGGAAGCACAATGAGCAGTTCTTC
few	TRBV7-2	TRBD2	TRBJ2-7	CASSFREGPDEQYF	TGTGCCAGCAGCTTTCGGGAGGGACCGGACGAGCAGTACTTC
.	TRBV3-1	TRBD1	TRBJ2-1	CASSQAGQGSPPRNEQFF	TGTGCCAGCAGCCAAGCAGGACAGGGGTCGCCCCCTCGGAATGAGCAGTTCTTC
.	TRBV7-9	.	TRBJ1-2	CASSLDHYGYTF	TGTGCCAGCAGCTTAGACCACTATGGCTACACCTTC
few	TRBV9	.	TRBJ2-7	CASSTSGTETYEQYF	TGTGCCAGCAGCACCTCCGGGACGGAGACCTACGAGCAGTACTTC
few	TRBV4-3	.	TRBJ1-4	CASSRTAALEKLFF	TGCGCCAGCAGCCGGACCGCCGCCCTTGAAAAACTGTTTTTT
.	TRBV19	.	TRBJ2-6	CASRRVAPTPGANVLTF	TGTGCCAGTAGACGGGTCGCCCCTACTCCAGGGGCCAACGTCCTGACTTTC
.	TRBV29-1	TRBD1	TRBJ2-7	CSVGQGRSYEQYF	TGCAGCGTGGGACAGGGAAGATCCTACGAGCAGTACTTC
few	TRBV7-2	.	TRBJ2-7	CASSPRIGVYEQYF	TGTGCCAGCAGCCCACGGATCGGAGTCTACGAGCAGTACTTC
few	TRBV12-3/TRBV12-4	.	TRBJ2-2	CASSPRDHNTGELFF	TGTGCCAGCAGTCCTAGGGACCACAACACCGGGGAGCTGTTTTTT
few	TRBV6-5	.	TRBJ1-5	CATSSGQGIQPQHF	TGTGCCACGAGCAGTGGGCAGGGGATTCAGCCCCAGCATTTT
few	TRBV12-3/TRBV12-4	.	TRBJ2-1	CASSLVGLGGAADEQFF	TGTGCCAGCAGTTTAGTGGGACTCGGGGGAGCGGCGGATGAGCAGTTCTTC
few	TRBV3-1	.	TRBJ2-7	CARGLETYEQYF	TGTGCCAGAGGACTGGAGACCTACGAGCAGTACTTC
once	TRBV20-1	TRBD2	TRBJ2-5	CSARPLAGGIETQYF	TGCAGTGCTAGACCTCTAGCGGGAGGTATTGAGACCCAGTACTTC
few	TRBV5-1	TRBD1	TRBJ1-1	CASSLGTGRDTEAFF	TGCGCCAGCAGCTTGGGGACAGGGAGGGACACTGAAGCTTTCTTT
few	TRBV5-1	.	TRBJ2-5	CASSLRSTKETQYF	TGCGCCAGCAGCTTGAGGTCTACCAAGGAGACCCAGTACTTC